These 28 T cell receptor beta chains came from one sample sequenced in a study of long-term antiretroviral therapy in people with HIV. Run at survey level, the immunoSEQ assay was version v3.0. Assay used: immunoSEQ multiplex PCR; TCRdb lists only in-frame clones, some missing. The repertoire holds some 20,000 clones, with around 77% as singletons. The material sequenced was unsorted PBMCs, taken 2.2 years after starting antiretroviral therapy. These receptors were obtained from a man over 45 with HIV.

This chain's CDR3 is CASSRRPGQAHEKLFF. The CDR3 DNA follows: TGTGCCAGCAGCCGCCGCCCGGGACAGGCCCATGAAAAACTGTTTTTT. The J gene is TRBJ1-4, the V gene TRBV27; 8 bases match TRBD1. The CDR3 length is 16 residues. The germline V gene has CDR1 MNHEY and CDR2 SMNVEV (reference sequence). Unmatched junction bases numbered 12, after V lost 6 bases and J lost 6 bases.

The chain employs TRBV7-3 and TRBJ1-1; 7 nucleotides line up with TRBD1. The J segment lost 1 base and the V segment lost 5 bases, leaving 10 bases of the junction unmatched. The CDR3 is 16 residues long. Germline V gives CDR1 SGHTA, CDR2 FQGTGA. CDR3 residues: CASSLQGGRRNTEAFF. The CDR3, as DNA: TGTGCCAGCAGCCTCCAGGGGGGACGCAGGAACACTGAAGCTTTCTTT. The variable domain in full, with the rest retrieved from reference TRBV7-3 and TRBJ1-1, is GAGVSQTPSNKVTEKGKYVELRCDPISGHTALYWYRQSLGQGPEFLIYFQGTGAADDSGLPNDRFFAVRPEGSVSTLKIQRTERGDSAVYLCASSLQGGRRNTEAFFGQGTRLTVV.

The chain uses TRBV6-5 and TRBJ2-2; 7 bases align to TRBD1. The germline V gene has CDR1 MNHEY and CDR2 SVGAGI. There are 14 residues in the CDR3. Trimming took 7 bases from V and 4 from J; bases not matched to a gene: 6. The CDR3 DNA reads TGTGCCAGCACTAGACAGGGCAGCACCGGGGAGCTGTTTTTT. Encoded protein: CASTRQGSTGELFF.

The chain carries TRBV11-3 and TRBJ2-1; no clear D gene. V lost 5 bases and J lost 6, with 5 bases in between. This CDR3 is built from 11 residues. Looked up from germline, CDR1 is SGHNT and CDR2 is YENEEA. CDR3 residues: CASSIGNEQFF. CDR3 nucleotides: TGTGCCAGCAGCATAGGCAATGAGCAGTTCTTC.

CDR3 DNA: TGTGCCAGCAGCTCCTTGGGGGCAGGCAAAACACTCAATCAGCCCCAGCATTTT. This translates into CASSSLGAGKTLNQPQHF. The gene calls are TRBV5-5 and TRBJ1-5, with D perhaps matching TRBD1 (6 bases). The V gene lost 3 bases and the J gene lost 3 bases, with 22 bases spanning the gap. CDR1 and CDR2 (germline): SGHKS, YYEKEE (reference sequence). CDR3 length: 18 residues.

This rearrangement joins TRBV7-9 to TRBJ2-1; D perhaps matches TRBD2 (5 bases). The CDR3 contains 14 residues. Trimming stripped 2 bases from V and 5 bases from J, with 10 bases between. Germline V lookup: CDR1 SEHNR, CDR2 FQNEAQ (reference sequence). The CDR3: CASSLLRGNNEQFF. The DNA of the CDR3 is TGTGCCAGCAGCTTACTGAGAGGGAACAATGAGCAGTTCTTC.

The chain couples TRBV19 to TRBJ1-2; TRBD1 is a possible D gene (5 bases). CDR3 size: 15 residues. V lost 4 bases and J 5 bases, leaving 17 bases between the germline ends. Germline V gene lookup returns CDR1 LNHDA and CDR2 SQIVND (reference sequence). DNA of the CDR3: TGTGCCAGTAGTACATCCTCCGGGGCCTATTATGGCTACACCTTC. Protein: CASSTSSGAYYGYTF.

The genes are TRBV7-2 and TRBJ2-1; a weak D match, TRBD2 (5 bases). V dropped 5 bases and J dropped 3 bases, with 11 bases sitting between them. This CDR3 region has 14 residues. In germline, CDR1 is SGHTA, CDR2 FQGNSA. The CDR3 bases are TGTGCCAGCAGCCGGGAACTCGACTACAATGAGCAGTTCTTC. Translation: CASSRELDYNEQFF.

Only one count was recorded for this clone. The chain has TRBV29-1 and TRBJ2-3; 11 positions match TRBD2. V trimming: 7 bases; J trimming: 5 bases; junction bases outside the gene matches: 2. Germline V gene lookup returns CDR1 SQVTM and CDR2 ANQGSEA. The length of the CDR3 is 12 residues. For the CDR3, the DNA is TGCAGCGCGCTAGCGGGAGGAGATACGCAGTATTTT. This codes for CSALAGGDTQYF.

V is TRBV6-9 and J is TRBJ2-1; 9 positions match TRBD2. V was pared by 1 base and J by 9 bases, with 7 bases of the junction left unmatched. Germline CDR1 and CDR2: MNHGY and SVAAGI. The length of the CDR3 is 15 residues. The CDR3 bases are TGTGCCAGCAGTTATTGGCGGGAGGGCCTCAGTGAGCAGTTCTTC. It yields the protein CASSYWREGLSEQFF.

The V call is TRBV4-3, the J call TRBJ1-2; 7 positions agree with TRBD1. Per germline, CDR1 LGHNA and CDR2 YSLEER. The CDR3 consists of 17 residues. With V trimmed by 0 bases and J by 0 bases, 7 bases remained unmatched. The CDR3 is CASSQDTGVLANYGYTF. The CDR3 nucleotides read TGCGCCAGCAGCCAAGATACAGGGGTGTTAGCTAACTATGGCTACACCTTC.

The chain joins TRBV5-1 to TRBJ1-5; D is ambiguous. This CDR3 has 13 amino acids. V lost 0 bases and J lost 7, with 8 bases in between. Per germline, CDR1 SGHRS and CDR2 YFSETQ. This chain's CDR3 is CASSLEGGQPQHF. In DNA, the CDR3 is TGCGCCAGCAGCTTGGAGGGAGGCCAGCCCCAGCATTTT. Complete variable domain (other parts from reference TRBV5-1 and TRBJ1-5): KAGVTQTPRYLIKTRGQQVTLSCSPISGHRSVSWYQQTPGQGLQFLFEYFSETQRNKGNFPGRFSGRQFSNSRSEMNVSTLELGDSALYLCASSLEGGQPQHFGDGTRLSIL.

The chain combines TRBV11-2 with TRBJ2-3, with TRBD2 matching over 7 bases. The germline V gene has CDR1 SGHAT and CDR2 FQNNGV. V was pared by 5 bases and J by 7 bases, with 9 bases of the junction left unmatched. CDR3 size: 14 residues. The DNA of the CDR3 is TGTGCCAGCAGCCCCCGGGGGGTATGGAATACGCAGTATTTT. It translates to CASSPRGVWNTQYF.

The CDR3 region has the DNA TGTGCCAGCAGTGTCACCGGGACAGGGGCTTACGAGCAGTACTTC. Residues: CASSVTGTGAYEQYF. The rearrangement links TRBV6-1 to TRBJ2-7, with 10 bases lining up with TRBD1. CDR3 length equals 15 residues. From germline, CDR1 is MNHNS and CDR2 SASEGT. With V trimmed by 4 bases and J by 4 bases, 7 bases remained unmatched.

The gene calls are TRBV18 and TRBJ1-5; tentative D call: TRBD1 (5 bases). The length of the CDR3 is 14 residues. Germline V gene sequence: CDR1 KGHSH, CDR2 LQKENI. V lost 6 bases, J lost 5 bases, and 14 bases lay in between. This chain's CDR3 is CASSLGAGHQPQHF. The CDR3 region has the DNA TGTGCCAGCTCCCTCGGGGCAGGGCATCAGCCCCAGCATTTT.

This chain links TRBV5-1 with TRBJ2-7; 9 nucleotides agree with TRBD1. V lost 2 bases to trimming and J lost 2 bases; unmatched junction nucleotides: 2. The CDR3 extends over 14 amino acids. Germline V gene sequence: CDR1 SGHRS, CDR2 YFSETQ. CDR3 in DNA: TGCGCCAGCAGCTTAGGGACAGGGACCTACGAGCAGTACTTC. This gives the protein CASSLGTGTYEQYF.

The V gene is TRBV7-2, the J gene TRBJ2-3; 10 bases are a match to TRBD2. Looked up from germline, CDR1 is SGHTA and CDR2 is FQGNSA. Unmatched junction bases numbered 6, after V lost 0 bases and J lost 6 bases. The length of the CDR3 is 16 residues. In DNA, the CDR3 is TGTGCCAGCAGCTTAGCAGCTAGCGGGAGATGGGATACGCAGTATTTT. This translates into CASSLAASGRWDTQYF.

The rearrangement links TRBV21-1 to TRBJ2-5; the table names TRBD1, a call not compared with the DNA. TRBV21-1 is a known pseudogene. This CDR3 is built from 18 residues. This CDR3 reads CASSKRPGTELPGQTQYF. For the CDR3, the DNA is TGTGCCAGCAGCAAACGTCCGGGGACAGAGCTACCCGGCCAGACCCAGTACTTC.

The CDR3 DNA reads TGTGCCAGCAGTCCCTCGGACAGGGCAGATGAGCAGTTCTTC. Translated, it gives CASSPSDRADEQFF. This sequence joins TRBV28 and TRBJ2-1; TRBD1 matches 8 bases. The CDR3 has 14 amino acids. Trimming took 5 bases from V and 8 from J; bases not matched to a gene: 8. CDR1 is MDHEN and CDR2 is SYDVKM in the germline V gene.

The chain links TRBV4-1 to TRBJ2-5, with D unclear. With 2 bases removed from V and 4 bases from J, the gap between germline ends came to 8 bases. The CDR3 spans 13 residues. Germline lookup yields CDR1 MGHRA and CDR2 YSYEKL. The CDR3 nucleotides are TGCGCCAGCAGCCAATGGGATTCAGAGACCCAGTACTTC. Its translation: CASSQWDSETQYF.

The genes are TRBV29-1 and TRBJ2-7; 11 bases fit TRBD2. Germline trimming cut 6 bases from V and 5 bases from J; bases unmatched to any gene: 9. The CDR3 consists of 14 residues. Looked up from germline, CDR1 is SQVTM and CDR2 is ANQGSEA. For the CDR3, the DNA is TGCAGCGTGGATGCGGCTAGCGGGAGGAACGAGCAGTACTTC. Protein sequence: CSVDAASGRNEQYF.

The chain recombines TRBV11-2 with TRBJ2-7, with 7 bases that match TRBD1. The J segment lost 0 bases and the V segment lost 4 bases, leaving 6 bases of the junction unmatched. The CDR3 has 15 residues. Germline CDR1 reads SGHAT; CDR2 reads FQNNGV. DNA of the CDR3: TGTGCCAGCAGCTCCCCGGACAGGAGCTCCTACGAGCAGTACTTC. Amino acids: CASSSPDRSSYEQYF.

This clone was observed once. The chain recombines TRBV7-8 with TRBJ2-1; D is perhaps TRBD1 (5 bases). CDR1 is SGHVS, CDR2 FQNEAQ, per germline. The CDR3 is 18 residues long. Trimming shortened V by 4 bases and J by 0 bases, and 19 bases separated the two germline ends. The CDR3 here is CASSSKPLGVSSYNEQFF. The CDR3 nucleotides are TGTGCCAGCAGCTCAAAACCCTTAGGGGTCAGCTCCTACAATGAGCAGTTCTTC.

This chain uses TRBV4-1 with TRBJ2-2; 8 bases are a match to TRBD2. V lost 4 bases and J lost 3; bases outside the gene matches: 7. Germline V gene sequence: CDR1 MGHRA, CDR2 YSYEKL. CDR3 length: 16 amino acids. CDR3 sequence (DNA): TGCGCCAGCAGCCCATCGGGAGGGCCCTACACCGGGGAGCTGTTTTTT. Residues: CASSPSGGPYTGELFF.

V is TRBV7-9 and J is TRBJ1-1; TRBD1 is a possible D gene (5 bases). The CDR3 is made up of 13 amino acids. V was clipped by 3 bases and J by 7 bases, with 12 bases between them. Germline CDR1 is SEHNR and CDR2 is FQNEAQ (reference sequence). CDR3 loop: CASSFTGLGEAFF. In DNA form, the CDR3 reads TGTGCCAGCAGCTTTACGGGGCTTGGTGAAGCTTTCTTT.

The J gene is TRBJ1-1, the V gene TRBV6-5, with no clear D. The V end was cut by 1 base, the J end by 1 base, with 7 bases between. Germline loops: CDR1 MNHEY, CDR2 SVGAGI. This CDR3 contains 14 residues. CDR3 nucleotide sequence: TGTGCCAGCAGTTACTTCGGACCGAACACTGAAGCTTTCTTT. It yields the protein CASSYFGPNTEAFF.

This chain uses TRBV7-2 with TRBJ1-1; D remains ambiguous. Trimming stripped 1 base from V and 1 base from J, with 22 bases between. This CDR3 has 19 amino acids. CDR1 SGHTA and CDR2 FQGNSA come from the germline V gene. The CDR3 nucleotides are TGTGCCAGCAGCTTAGAGGGCGGTAGGGCGTTGGAGGAGAACACTGAAGCTTTCTTT. Its protein is CASSLEGGRALEENTEAFF.

This chain joins TRBV6-6 and TRBJ2-5; unclear D gene. This CDR3 contains 12 residues. V lost 2 bases to trimming and J lost 5 bases, with 6 bases between them. Germline loops: CDR1 MNHNY, CDR2 SVGAGI (reference sequence). CDR3 region: CASSYPSETQYF. As DNA, the CDR3 is TGTGCCAGCAGTTACCCGTCGGAGACCCAGTACTTC.